This T cell receptor (beta chain) originates from a study of blood T cell repertoires in COVID-19. Repertoires were generated with immunoSEQ multiplex PCR, while TCRdb's copy carries only in-frame clones and drops some. The data show tens of thousands of clones, under 90% seen once. Losses at the gene ends were 4 bases for V and 5 bases for J; bases not matched to a gene: 8. Germline V gene sequence: CDR1 SGDLS, CDR2 YYNGEE. This CDR3 comprises 14 residues. This TCR derives from a human donor in a cohort sampled during active COVID-19. The chain has TRBV9 and TRBJ1-2, with TRBD1 matching over 7 bases. Sequences were obtained from peripheral blood. CDR3 in DNA: TGTGCCAGCAGCCGGGACAGTGGGGGGTATGGCTACACCTTC. As protein: CASSRDSGGYGYTF.